This TCR beta chain was sequenced in a study of tumor and adjacent non-tumor tissue in lung cancer. Study-wide background: Around 4.4 million productive TCRbeta reads were obtained per sample on average.

The library came from three nested PCR rounds adapted from ARM-PCR protocols. MiXCR, run by TCRdb on the multiplex PCR reads, gives a single entry per CDR3 protein. The sample yields more than 120,000 distinct CDR3 sequences, 66% seen once. Comment on this clonotype: The antigen is unknown.

Germline V gives CDR1 SGHAT, CDR2 FQNNGV. The CDR3 contains 16 residues. The V and J ends lost 8 bases and 6 bases respectively, with 23 bases between them. This sample's RNA came from whole unsorted tissue. Study results and caveats: Tumor repertoires had a smaller top 100 clone share than normal lung. Significantly higher TCR diversity was found in tumor than normal lung.

The chain links TRBV11-2 to TRBJ2-4; TRBD2 might be the D (7 bases). The sequencing sample was made of lung tumor tissue. This TCR came from a man between 60 and 75 years old with small cell lung cancer. The CDR3 sequence is CASRSAGVGGGNIQYF. The CDR3 DNA is TGTGCCAGCCGCTCTGCAGGAGTGGGAGGGGGAAACATTCAGTACTTC.